Listed below are T cell receptor beta chains from one sample, sequenced in a study of brain T cells in children with intractable seizures. Sequenced by immunoSEQ multiplex PCR; TCRdb stores in-frame clones only, minus some. The sample includes about 3,600 clones, about three quarters of them seen just once. The sample in question was resected brain tissue, obtained at surgery. The receptors were sampled from a girl aged 2 to 9 with Rasmussen encephalitis and intractable seizures. CDR3s include the opening cysteine and the closing phenylalanine or tryptophan. The D gene is left open where the match is weak. Rows give clone size only sometimes, using once, few, many, or a class for an expanded clone.

v_gene	j_gene	d_gene	abundance	CDR3nt	CDR3aa
TRBV6-5	TRBJ1-5	.	.	TGTGCCAGCAGAGGAGGGGGCAATCAGCCCCAGCATTTT	CASRGGGNQPQHF
TRBV7-2	TRBJ2-1	.	.	TGTGCCAGCAGCTTTGGGCTCATCTCCTACAATGAGCAGTTCTTC	CASSFGLISYNEQFF
TRBV6-5	TRBJ1-5	.	.	TGTGCCAGCGTTTATAGGTCCGGGGATCAGCCCCAGCATTTT	CASVYRSGDQPQHF
TRBV15	TRBJ2-7	TRBD1	.	TGTGCCACCAGCGGGACAGGCTACGAGCAGTACTTC	CATSGTGYEQYF
TRBV28	TRBJ2-5	TRBD1	.	TGTGCCAGCAGTTTGGGACAGAAAGAGACCCAGTACTTC	CASSLGQKETQYF
TRBV15	TRBJ2-7	.	.	TGTGCCACCAGCAGAGATCGGACCCCCCTAGGCGAGCAGTACTTC	CATSRDRTPLGEQYF
TRBV7-2	TRBJ1-4	.	few	TGTGCCAGCAGCTTAGCGCTAGGGGCTAATGAAAAACTGTTTTTT	CASSLALGANEKLFF
TRBV7-9	TRBJ2-5	TRBD2	.	TGTGCCAGCGCCGGGACTAGCGGTATGCAAGAGACCCAGTACTTC	CASAGTSGMQETQYF
TRBV2	TRBJ1-4	.	few	TGTGCCAGCAGCCCAGCCCTTGGGGATAATGAAAAACTGTTTTTT	CASSPALGDNEKLFF
TRBV4-2	TRBJ2-3	TRBD2	.	TGTGCCAGCACCCCCCTAGCGGGGGGCTTCACAGATACGCAGTATTTT	CASTPLAGGFTDTQYF
TRBV6-5	TRBJ2-2	.	.	TGTGCCAGCACCCCTACTGGCCCTACCGGGGAGCTGTTTTTT	CASTPTGPTGELFF
TRBV28	TRBJ1-1	TRBD1	.	TGTGCCAGCAGTTACTTGGACAGGGGGCCCGTCGGAGCTTTCTTT	CASSYLDRGPVGAFF
TRBV19	TRBJ1-1	.	.	TGTGCCAGTAGTATCGGGACCGGCACTGAAGCTTTCTTT	CASSIGTGTEAFF
TRBV19	TRBJ1-3	.	.	TGTGCCACGGGACACGGAGTCTCTGGAAACACCATATATTTT	CATGHGVSGNTIYF
TRBV12-3/TRBV12-4	TRBJ1-4	TRBD1	.	TGTGCCAGTTTGACAGGGGGCGATGAAAAACTGTTTTTT	CASLTGGDEKLFF
TRBV24-1	TRBJ1-5	.	.	TGTGCCACCCAGGACAGCCTGGGGTATCAGCCCCAGCATTTT	CATQDSLGYQPQHF
TRBV7-2	TRBJ1-5	TRBD1	few	TGTGCCAGCAGCTTAAGACCGACAGGGCTTCTCGAGCCCCAGCATTTT	CASSLRPTGLLEPQHF
TRBV30	TRBJ1-1	.	few	TGTGCCTGGAGCAGGGACACAAACACTGAAGCTTTCTTT	CAWSRDTNTEAFF
TRBV6-6	TRBJ2-7	.	once	TGTGCCAGCAACGCCGAAGACAGGCCCTACGAGCAGTACTTC	CASNAEDRPYEQYF
TRBV7-2	TRBJ2-5	TRBD1	.	TGTGCCAGCAGCCACCCGGGGACAGTAAAGCAGTACTTC	CASSHPGTVKQYF
TRBV27	TRBJ2-1	TRBD2	.	TGTGCCAGCCTAGCTAGCGGGAGGAGTCGTTCCTACAATGAGCAGTTCTTC	CASLASGRSRSYNEQFF
TRBV11-3	TRBJ1-5	.	few	TGTGCCAGCAGCTTGGGGCGCAATCAGCCCCAGCATTTT	CASSLGRNQPQHF
TRBV15	TRBJ1-6	TRBD1	medium-sized	TGTGCCACCGGAAAAGACGGGACAGGGGTATATAATTCACCCCTCCACTTT	CATGKDGTGVYNSPLHF
TRBV13	TRBJ1-6	TRBD1	.	TGTGCCAGCAGCCTTAACAGGGGGCGAAATTCACCCCTCCACTTT	CASSLNRGRNSPLHF
TRBV19	TRBJ1-1	TRBD1	.	TGTGCCAGTAGTATCCTTCGACAGGGTGGTGGAACTTTCTTT	CASSILRQGGGTFF
TRBV2	TRBJ2-1	.	.	TGTGCCAGCAGCAGGGGGGGCTCCTACAATGAGCAGTTCTTC	CASSRGGSYNEQFF
TRBV28	TRBJ2-2	TRBD1	.	TGTGCCAGCAGTCGGACAGGGGGCTATACCGGGGAGCTGTTTTTT	CASSRTGGYTGELFF
TRBV12-3/TRBV12-4	TRBJ1-6	TRBD1	.	TGTGCCAGCAGTTTGGACAGGGATTCACCCCTCCACTTT	CASSLDRDSPLHF
TRBV6-1	TRBJ1-1	.	.	TGTGCCAGCAGTGAAGTCATGAGGACTGAAGCTTTCTTT	CASSEVMRTEAFF
TRBV11-2	TRBJ1-2	.	.	TGTGCCAGCAGCCTAGGGGACCTCAACTATGGCTACACCTTC	CASSLGDLNYGYTF
TRBV19	TRBJ2-1	TRBD2	once	TGTGCCAGTAGTATGCCGACTAGCGGGAGGATTTCCTACAATGAGCAGTTCTTC	CASSMPTSGRISYNEQFF
TRBV5-4	TRBJ2-6	.	once	TGTGCCAGCAGCTTGGGCTCGCAGAGCTCTGGGGCCAACGTCCTGACTTTC	CASSLGSQSSGANVLTF
TRBV4-2	TRBJ1-5	.	.	TGTGCCAGCAGCCAAGAACCGGGGGGCGTCGGTCAGCCCCAGCATTTT	CASSQEPGGVGQPQHF
TRBV6-5	TRBJ1-2	TRBD1	hyperexpanded	TGTGCCAGCAGTTACCTGACAGGGTGGGGCTATGGCTACACCTTC	CASSYLTGWGYGYTF
TRBV9	TRBJ2-1	.	medium-sized	TGTGCCAGCAGCGCAAGCTCCACAGGGCCCTACAATGAGCAGTTCTTC	CASSASSTGPYNEQFF
TRBV4-2	TRBJ2-2	.	.	TGTGCCAGCAGCCAAGGGATGAACACCGGGGAGCTGTTTTTT	CASSQGMNTGELFF
TRBV12-1	TRBJ1-1	.	.	TGTGCCAGCAGCTCGACCGTTTGTCCCCTGACGGAAAACACTGAAGCTTTCTTT	CASSSTVCPLTENTEAFF
TRBV4-1	TRBJ2-1	TRBD2	medium-sized	TGCGCCAGCAGCCGCCTAGCGGGAGGGGATGAGCAGTTCTTC	CASSRLAGGDEQFF
TRBV11-3	TRBJ2-1	.	.	TGTGCCAGCAGCTTAGTGGTTAGTTATGAGCAGTTCTTC	CASSLVVSYEQFF
TRBV5-4	TRBJ2-1	TRBD2	.	TGTGCCAGCAGCCCGGGAAGGAGACTAGCGGACGAGCAGTTCTTC	CASSPGRRLADEQFF
TRBV28	TRBJ1-2	.	.	TGTGCCAGCAGTTTGAGAGGCAGACCTAACTATGGCTACACCTTC	CASSLRGRPNYGYTF
TRBV7-9	TRBJ2-1	.	.	TGTGCCAGCAGCCGGGACGGTAGCTCCTACAATGAGCAGTTCTTC	CASSRDGSSYNEQFF
TRBV5-4	TRBJ2-3	.	.	TGTGCCAGCAGCTTGGCAGATACGCAGTATTTT	CASSLADTQYF